These T cell receptor beta chains were read from a single sample in a study of cytomegalovirus exposure and HLA in healthy donors. Sequencing used immunoSEQ multiplex PCR; TCRdb keeps in-frame clones, though not all of them. The sample data list tens of thousands of clones. The sequenced sample was PBMCs. These receptors were collected from a male donor in good health and CMV-seropositive. The CDR3 runs from the conserved cysteine through the conserved F or W. A D gene is named only where the DNA matches it firmly.

CASSDRGRNTGELFF,TGTGCCAGCTCGGACAGGGGGCGGAACACCGGGGAGCTGTTTTTT,TRBD1,TRBJ2-2,15,TRBV18
CASSQKDGQLPRTEAFF,TGCGCCAGCAGCCAGAAGGATGGACAGCTCCCGAGGACTGAAGCTTTCTTT,.,TRBJ1-1,17,TRBV4-1
CASSPAAEGTGELFF,TGCGCCAGCAGCCCGGCGGCAGAGGGCACCGGGGAGCTGTTTTTT,.,TRBJ2-2,15,TRBV5-1
CASMGRMNTEAFF,TGTGCCAGTATGGGCAGAATGAACACTGAAGCTTTCTTT,.,TRBJ1-1,13,TRBV19
CASSRDNLDTEAFF,TGCGCCAGCAGCCGAGACAATTTAGATACTGAAGCTTTCTTT,.,TRBJ1-1,14,TRBV5-1
CASSSGTGELFF,TGTGCCAGCTCGAGCGGGACCGGGGAGCTGTTTTTT,.,TRBJ2-2,12,TRBV7-3
CASSFPGTNNEKLFF,TGTGCCAGCAGTTTTCCGGGGACAAATAATGAAAAACTGTTTTTT,.,TRBJ1-4,15,TRBV28
CASSAGFSSGQYF,TGTGCCAGCTCAGCGGGGTTCTCATCGGGGCAGTACTTC,.,TRBJ2-7,13,TRBV18
CASSTGQGGETQYF,TGTGCCAGTAGTACCGGACAGGGTGGGGAGACCCAGTACTTC,TRBD1,TRBJ2-5,14,TRBV19
CASSPGPSATLNSPLHF,TGTGCCAGCTCACCAGGGCCCTCAGCTACACTTAATTCACCCCTCCACTTT,.,TRBJ1-6,17,TRBV18
CSVGAGLGAYEQYF,TGCAGCGTGGGAGCGGGTTTGGGGGCCTACGAGCAGTACTTC,.,TRBJ2-7,14,TRBV29-1
CASTDTYEQYF,TGTGCCAGCACTGACACCTACGAGCAGTACTTC,.,TRBJ2-7,11,TRBV6-1
CAWSFYDEKLFF,TGTGCCTGGAGTTTCTACGATGAAAAACTGTTTTTT,.,TRBJ1-4,12,TRBV30
CAWSHKRGPETQYF,TGTGCCTGGAGTCACAAAAGGGGGCCGGAGACCCAGTACTTC,TRBD1,TRBJ2-5,14,TRBV30
CASSPDPVQSSYEQYF,TGTGCCAGCTCACCGGATCCGGTACAGAGCTCCTACGAGCAGTACTTC,.,TRBJ2-7,16,TRBV18
CAGQIRGGAYEQYF,TGTGCCGGCCAAATCCGAGGGGGAGCCTACGAGCAGTACTTC,.,TRBJ2-7,14,TRBV6-1
CASSQTTGAGANVLTF,TGTGCCAGCAGCCAAACAACAGGGGCTGGGGCCAACGTCCTGACTTTC,TRBD1,TRBJ2-6,16,TRBV2